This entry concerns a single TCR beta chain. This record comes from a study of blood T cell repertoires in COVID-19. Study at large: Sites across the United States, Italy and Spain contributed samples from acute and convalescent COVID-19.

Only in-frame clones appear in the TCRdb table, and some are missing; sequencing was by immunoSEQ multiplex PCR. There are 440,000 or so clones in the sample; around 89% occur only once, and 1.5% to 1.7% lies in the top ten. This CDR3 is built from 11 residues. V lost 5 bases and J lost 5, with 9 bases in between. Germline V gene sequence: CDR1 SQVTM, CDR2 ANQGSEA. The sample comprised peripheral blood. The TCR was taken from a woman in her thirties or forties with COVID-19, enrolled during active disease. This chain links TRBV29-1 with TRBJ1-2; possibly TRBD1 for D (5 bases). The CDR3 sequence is CSVLGEYGYTF. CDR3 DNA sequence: TGCAGCGTTTTAGGGGAATATGGCTACACCTTC.